A single sample gave rise to the 10 T cell receptor beta chains below, sequenced in a study of cytomegalovirus exposure and HLA in healthy donors. The table came from immunoSEQ multiplex PCR; TCRdb's copy has only in-frame clones and leaves some out. The data show approximately 160,000 clones, with 91% seen just once and approximately 3% held by the top ten. The sequenced material came from PBMCs. The receptors derive from a woman younger than 30 in good health and CMV-seropositive.

This clone was recorded only once. V usage is TRBV6-1 and J usage is TRBJ2-1; the match to TRBD2 covers 7 bases. CDR1 is MNHNS and CDR2 is SASEGT in the germline V gene. The CDR3 contains 11 residues. V lost 6 bases, J lost 12 bases, and 5 bases stayed unmatched. CDR3 loop: CASSYPSGQFF. In DNA form, the CDR3 reads TGTGCCAGCAGCTACCCTAGCGGGCAGTTCTTC.

V gene TRBV27 combines with J gene TRBJ1-1; the match to TRBD1 covers 10 bases. This CDR3 comprises 16 residues. The germline CDR1 and CDR2 sequences are MNHEY and SMNVEV (reference sequence). V lost 6 bases and J lost 5; bases outside the gene matches: 12. CDR3 sequence reads: CASRPADRGTPTEAFF. The CDR3 nucleotides are TGTGCCAGCAGACCGGCGGACAGGGGGACGCCTACTGAAGCTTTCTTT.

Note on this clone: The germline gene is not matched at one end of the junction; a read error may be the cause. The V and J genes are TRBV28 and TRBJ2-3, with 8 bases that match TRBD2. Germline-derived CDR1 and CDR2 are MDHEN and SYDVKM. The CDR3 length is 11 residues. CDR3: CVSGRTDTQYF. The CDR3, as DNA: TGTGTCAGCGGGAGAACAGATACGCAGTATTTT.

The rearrangement links TRBV30 to TRBJ2-7, with a possible D match to TRBD2 (5 bases). The CDR3 sequence is 12 residues long. The V gene's germline CDR1 is GTSNPN and CDR2 SVGIG (reference sequence). Trimming shortened V by 3 bases and J by 5 bases, and 11 bases separated the two germline ends. The CDR3 loop is CAWSAILDEQYF. In nucleotides, the CDR3 is TGTGCCTGGAGCGCCATACTAGACGAGCAGTACTTC.

The gene calls are TRBV10-1 and TRBJ1-1; unclear D gene. In germline, CDR1 is WNHNN, CDR2 SYGVQD (reference sequence). With 3 bases removed from V and 3 bases from J, the gap between germline ends came to 5 bases. This CDR3 comprises 12 residues. CDR3 bases: TGCGCCAGCAGTGATTCGGACACTGAAGCTTTCTTT. As protein: CASSDSDTEAFF.

A single count supports this clone. The chain carries TRBV19 and TRBJ1-6, with D unresolved. The ends were cut back, 2 bases at V and 7 bases at J, with 6 bases in the middle. Germline CDR1 reads LNHDA; CDR2 reads SQIVND (reference sequence). CDR3 length: 13 residues. The chain's CDR3 is CASSIQTNSPLHF. The CDR3 DNA reads TGTGCCAGTAGTATACAGACAAATTCACCCCTCCACTTT.

The V gene is TRBV30, the J gene TRBJ1-2, with 9 bases fitting TRBD1. Per germline, CDR1 GTSNPN and CDR2 SVGIG (reference sequence). V shed 2 bases and J 6 bases; nucleotides not matched to a gene: 4. The CDR3 consists of 13 residues. The CDR3 DNA reads TGTGCCTGGAGTCAAAACAGGGGGCATGGCTACACCTTC. Residues: CAWSQNRGHGYTF.

In its sample, this clone was seen a few times. The CDR3 DNA is TGTGCCAGCAAGGGGACAGTCAATCAGCCCCAGCATTTT. This sequence encodes CASKGTVNQPQHF. The chain employs TRBV27 and TRBJ1-5; 7 bases are shared with TRBD1. The J segment lost 3 bases and the V segment lost 7 bases, leaving 3 bases of the junction unmatched. CDR1 is MNHEY and CDR2 is SMNVEV in the germline V gene (reference sequence). CDR3 length equals 13 residues.

This clone has just one count. This chain links TRBV4-2 with TRBJ2-1, with 8 bases that match TRBD2. Germline CDR1 and CDR2: LGHNA and YNFKEQ. J lost 8 bases, V lost 0 bases, and 9 bases had no gene match. There are 16 residues in the CDR3. The CDR3 loop reads CASSQDGGAVWDEQFF. In DNA, the CDR3 is TGTGCCAGCAGCCAAGACGGGGGGGCCGTTTGGGATGAGCAGTTCTTC.

V gene TRBV5-1 combines with J gene TRBJ2-3, with D possibly being TRBD2 (6 bases). V lost 4 bases, J lost 0 bases, and 15 bases lay in between. Germline values: CDR1 SGHRS, CDR2 YFSETQ. This CDR3 comprises 16 residues. The CDR3 coding sequence is TGCGCCAGCAGCGATGGGGGAGGAGCTAGCACAGATACGCAGTATTTT. Its protein is CASSDGGGASTDTQYF.